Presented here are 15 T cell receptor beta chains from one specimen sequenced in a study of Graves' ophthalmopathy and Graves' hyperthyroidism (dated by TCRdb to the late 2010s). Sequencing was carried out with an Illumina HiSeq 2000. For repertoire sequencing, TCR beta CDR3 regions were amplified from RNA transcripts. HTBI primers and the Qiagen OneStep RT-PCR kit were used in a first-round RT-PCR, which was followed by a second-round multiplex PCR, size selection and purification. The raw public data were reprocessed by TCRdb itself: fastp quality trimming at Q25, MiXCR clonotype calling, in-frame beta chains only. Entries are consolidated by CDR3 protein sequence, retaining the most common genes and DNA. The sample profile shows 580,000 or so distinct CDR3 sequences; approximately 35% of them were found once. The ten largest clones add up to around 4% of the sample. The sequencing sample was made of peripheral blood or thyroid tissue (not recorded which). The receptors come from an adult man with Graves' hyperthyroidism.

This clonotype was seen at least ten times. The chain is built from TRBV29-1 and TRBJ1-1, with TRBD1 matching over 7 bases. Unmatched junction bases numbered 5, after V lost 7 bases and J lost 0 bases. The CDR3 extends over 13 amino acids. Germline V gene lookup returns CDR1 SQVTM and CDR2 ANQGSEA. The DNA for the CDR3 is TGCAGCGCCGGGACAGCTATGAACACTGAAGCTTTCTTT. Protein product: CSAGTAMNTEAFF.

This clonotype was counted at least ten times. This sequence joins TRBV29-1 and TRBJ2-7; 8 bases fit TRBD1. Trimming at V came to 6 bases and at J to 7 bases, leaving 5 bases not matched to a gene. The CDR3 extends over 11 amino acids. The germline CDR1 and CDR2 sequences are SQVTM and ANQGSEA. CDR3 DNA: TGCAGCGTAGGGCACAGGGGGGAGCAGTACTTC. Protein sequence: CSVGHRGEQYF.

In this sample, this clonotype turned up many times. The CDR3 DNA reads TGTGCCAGTAGACACCTACAGGGGGCTAGCAATCAGCCCCAGCATTTT. It yields the protein CASRHLQGASNQPQHF. The genes are TRBV19 and TRBJ1-5, with 9 bases identical to TRBD1. Trimming removed 6 bases from V and 0 bases from J; junction bases left unmatched: 6. This CDR3 has 16 residues. The germline V gene has CDR1 LNHDA and CDR2 SQIVND (reference sequence).

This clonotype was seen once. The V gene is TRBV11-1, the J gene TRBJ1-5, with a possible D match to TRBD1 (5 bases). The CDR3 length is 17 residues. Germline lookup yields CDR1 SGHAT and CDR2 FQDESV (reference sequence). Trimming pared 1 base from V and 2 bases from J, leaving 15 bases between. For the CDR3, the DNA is TGTGCCAGCAGCTTAGGAGGGGTTGTAACTGGCAATCAGCCCCAGCATTTT. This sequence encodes CASSLGGVVTGNQPQHF.

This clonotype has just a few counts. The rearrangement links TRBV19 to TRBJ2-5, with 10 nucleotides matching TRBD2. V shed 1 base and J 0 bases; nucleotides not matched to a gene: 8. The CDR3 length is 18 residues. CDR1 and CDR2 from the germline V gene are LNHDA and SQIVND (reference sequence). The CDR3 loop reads CASSIGTLAGAHQETQYF. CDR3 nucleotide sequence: TGTGCCAGTAGTATAGGGACTCTAGCGGGGGCCCACCAAGAGACCCAGTACTTC.

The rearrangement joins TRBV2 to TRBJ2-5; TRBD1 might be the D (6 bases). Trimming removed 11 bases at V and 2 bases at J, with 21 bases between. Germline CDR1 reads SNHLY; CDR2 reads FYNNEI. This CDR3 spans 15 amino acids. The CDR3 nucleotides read TGTGCCGGTTCACGGGCGGACAGAGCTCAAGAGACCCAGTACTTC. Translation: CAGSRADRAQETQYF.

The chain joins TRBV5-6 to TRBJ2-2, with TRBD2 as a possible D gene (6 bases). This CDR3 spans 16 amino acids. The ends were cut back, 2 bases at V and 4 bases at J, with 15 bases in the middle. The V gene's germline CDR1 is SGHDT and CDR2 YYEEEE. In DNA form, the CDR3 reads TGTGCCAGCAGCTTTGGGTTCGGAGGGAGCACCGGGGAGCTGTTTTTT. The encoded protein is CASSFGFGGSTGELFF. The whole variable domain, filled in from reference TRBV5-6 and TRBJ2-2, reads DAGVTQSPTHLIKTRGQQVTLRCSPKSGHDTVSWYQQALGQGPQFIFQYYEEEERQRGNFPDRFSGHQFPNYSSELNVNALLLGDSALYLCASSFGFGGSTGELFFGEGSRLTVL.

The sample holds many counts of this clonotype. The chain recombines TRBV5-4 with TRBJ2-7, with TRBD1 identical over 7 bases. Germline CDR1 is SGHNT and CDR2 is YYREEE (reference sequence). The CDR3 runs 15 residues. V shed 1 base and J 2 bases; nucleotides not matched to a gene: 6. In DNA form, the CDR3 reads TGTGCCAGCAGCTTGAGACAGGGAACTACCTACGAGCAGTACTTC. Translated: CASSLRQGTTYEQYF.

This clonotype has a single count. The CDR3 region has the DNA TGCAGTGCTCTCCGACAGGGTTTGCGAGAGACCCAGCATTTT. Protein sequence: CSALRQGLRETQHF. The V call is TRBV20-1, the J call TRBJ1-5, with 7 positions matching TRBD1. Germline CDR1 reads DFQATT; CDR2 reads SNEGSKA (reference sequence). The CDR3 consists of 14 residues. The V segment lost 5 bases and the J segment 11 bases; nucleotides outside the gene matches: 15.

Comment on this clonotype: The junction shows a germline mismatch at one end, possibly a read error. In DNA form, the CDR3 reads TGTGTCAGCAGTGACACAGGGGGCTCACCCCTCCACTTT. This translates into CVSSDTGGSPLHF. The V and J genes are TRBV7-2 and TRBJ1-6, with 9 nucleotides matching TRBD1. The length of the CDR3 is 13 residues. CDR1 SGHTA and CDR2 FQGNSA come from the germline V gene.

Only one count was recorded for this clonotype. The DNA for the CDR3 is TGTGCCAGCAGTTCCGGATCCGGGGCCGGGGAGCTGTTTTTT. This codes for CASSSGSGAGELFF. This chain links TRBV12-3 or TRBV12-4 with TRBJ2-2; tentative D call: TRBD2 (5 bases). This CDR3 region has 14 residues. With 4 bases removed from V and 6 bases from J, the gap between germline ends came to 12 bases.

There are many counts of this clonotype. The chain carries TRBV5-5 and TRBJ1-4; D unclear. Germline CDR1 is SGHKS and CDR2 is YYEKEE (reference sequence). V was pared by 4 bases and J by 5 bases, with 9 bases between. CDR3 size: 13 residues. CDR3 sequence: CASSLWSNEKLFF. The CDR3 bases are TGTGCCAGCAGCCTCTGGTCCAATGAAAAACTGTTTTTT.

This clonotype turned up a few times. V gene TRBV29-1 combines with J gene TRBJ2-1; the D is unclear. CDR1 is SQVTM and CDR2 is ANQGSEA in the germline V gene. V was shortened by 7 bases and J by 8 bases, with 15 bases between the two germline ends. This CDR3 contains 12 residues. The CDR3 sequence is CSAAFVSHEQFF. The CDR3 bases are TGCAGCGCAGCGTTCGTATCACATGAGCAGTTCTTC.

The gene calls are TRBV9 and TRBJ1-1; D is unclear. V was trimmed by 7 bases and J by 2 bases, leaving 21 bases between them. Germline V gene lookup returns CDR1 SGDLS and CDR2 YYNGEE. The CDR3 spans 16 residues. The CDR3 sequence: CASSPPYSGKNTEAFF. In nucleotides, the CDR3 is TGTGCCAGCTCACCACCTTACTCGGGGAAAAACACTGAAGCTTTCTTT.

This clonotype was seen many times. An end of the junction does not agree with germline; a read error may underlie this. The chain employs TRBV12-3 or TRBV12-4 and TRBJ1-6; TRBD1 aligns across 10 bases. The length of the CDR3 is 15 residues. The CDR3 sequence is CASSRTGGSNSPLHF. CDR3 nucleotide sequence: TGCGCCAGCAGTCGGACAGGGGGTTCCAATTCACCCCTCCACTTT.